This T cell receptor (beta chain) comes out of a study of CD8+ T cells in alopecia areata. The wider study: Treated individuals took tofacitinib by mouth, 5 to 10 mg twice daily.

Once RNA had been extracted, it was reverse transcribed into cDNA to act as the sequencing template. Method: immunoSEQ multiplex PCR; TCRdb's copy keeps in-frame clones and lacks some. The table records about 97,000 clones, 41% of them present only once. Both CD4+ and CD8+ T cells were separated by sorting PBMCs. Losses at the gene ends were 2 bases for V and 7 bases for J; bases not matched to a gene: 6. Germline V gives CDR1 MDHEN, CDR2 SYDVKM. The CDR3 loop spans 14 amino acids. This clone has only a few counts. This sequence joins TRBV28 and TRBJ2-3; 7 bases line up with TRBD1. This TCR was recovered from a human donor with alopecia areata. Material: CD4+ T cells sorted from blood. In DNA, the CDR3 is TGTGCCAGCAGTTTAGACAGGGTTCCGAATACGCAGTATTTT. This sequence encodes CASSLDRVPNTQYF.